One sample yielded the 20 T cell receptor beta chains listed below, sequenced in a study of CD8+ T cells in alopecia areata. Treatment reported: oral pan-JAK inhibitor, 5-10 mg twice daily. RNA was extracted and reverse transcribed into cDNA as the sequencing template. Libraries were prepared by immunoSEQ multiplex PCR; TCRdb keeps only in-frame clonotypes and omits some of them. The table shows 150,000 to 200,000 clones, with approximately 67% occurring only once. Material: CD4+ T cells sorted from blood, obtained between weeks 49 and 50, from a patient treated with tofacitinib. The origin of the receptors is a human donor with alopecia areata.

The CDR3 nucleotides read TGCAGCGTTGAAGGCCGACAGGGGTTACACACTGAAGCTTTCTTT. It is translated as CSVEGRQGLHTEAFF. The gene calls are TRBV29-1 and TRBJ1-1, with TRBD1 matching over 8 bases. The V segment lost 1 base and the J segment 3 bases; nucleotides outside the gene matches: 7. The CDR3 is 15 residues long. Germline CDR1 is SQVTM and CDR2 is ANQGSEA.

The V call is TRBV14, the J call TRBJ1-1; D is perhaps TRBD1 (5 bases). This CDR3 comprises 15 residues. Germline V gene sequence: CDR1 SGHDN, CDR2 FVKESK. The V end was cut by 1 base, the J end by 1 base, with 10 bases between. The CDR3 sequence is CASSQVGQGNTEAFF. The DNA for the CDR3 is TGTGCCAGCAGCCAAGTAGGGCAGGGGAACACTGAAGCTTTCTTT.

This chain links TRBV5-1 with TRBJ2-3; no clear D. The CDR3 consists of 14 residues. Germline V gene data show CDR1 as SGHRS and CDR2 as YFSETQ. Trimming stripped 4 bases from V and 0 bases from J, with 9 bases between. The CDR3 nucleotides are TGCGCCAGCAGCGGAGATTCTAGCACAGATACGCAGTATTTT. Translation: CASSGDSSTDTQYF.

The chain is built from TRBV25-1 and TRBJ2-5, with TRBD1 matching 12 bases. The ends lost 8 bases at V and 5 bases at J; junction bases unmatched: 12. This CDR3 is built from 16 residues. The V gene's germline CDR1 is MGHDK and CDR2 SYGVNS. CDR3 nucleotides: TGTGCCAGCGGTCCGAAAGGGACAGGGGGCTGGGAGACCCAGTACTTC. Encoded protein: CASGPKGTGGWETQYF.

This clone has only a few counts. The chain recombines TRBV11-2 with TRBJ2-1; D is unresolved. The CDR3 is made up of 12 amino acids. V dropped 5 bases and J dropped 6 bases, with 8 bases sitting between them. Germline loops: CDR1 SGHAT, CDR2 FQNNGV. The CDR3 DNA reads TGTGCCAGCAGCAAAACACCCAATGAGCAGTTCTTC. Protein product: CASSKTPNEQFF.

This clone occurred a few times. Written as DNA, the CDR3 is TGCGCCAGCACAGAAGCAGATACGCAGTATTTT. Amino acid sequence: CASTEADTQYF. The chain employs TRBV10-2 and TRBJ2-3, with no clear D. Germline V lookup: CDR1 WSHSY, CDR2 SAAADI. V shed 7 bases and J shed 4 bases, with 6 bases lying between them. The CDR3 contains 11 residues.

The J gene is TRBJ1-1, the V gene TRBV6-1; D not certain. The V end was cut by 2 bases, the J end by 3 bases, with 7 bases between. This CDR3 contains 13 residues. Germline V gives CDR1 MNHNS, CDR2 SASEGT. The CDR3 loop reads CASSERGDTEAFF. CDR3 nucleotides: TGTGCCAGCAGTGAACGTGGGGACACTGAAGCTTTCTTT.

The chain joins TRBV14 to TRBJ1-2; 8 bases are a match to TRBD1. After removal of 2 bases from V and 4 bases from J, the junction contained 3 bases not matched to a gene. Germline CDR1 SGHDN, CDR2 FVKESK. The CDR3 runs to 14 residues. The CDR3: CASSQFQGAYGYTF. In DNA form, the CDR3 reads TGTGCCAGCAGCCAATTCCAGGGGGCCTATGGCTACACCTTC. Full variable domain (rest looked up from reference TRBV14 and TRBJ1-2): EAGVTQFPSHSVIEKGQTVTLRCDPISGHDNLYWYRRVMGKEIKFLLHFVKESKQDESGMPNNRFLAERTGGTYSTLKVQPAELEDSGVYFCASSQFQGAYGYTFGSGTRLTVV.

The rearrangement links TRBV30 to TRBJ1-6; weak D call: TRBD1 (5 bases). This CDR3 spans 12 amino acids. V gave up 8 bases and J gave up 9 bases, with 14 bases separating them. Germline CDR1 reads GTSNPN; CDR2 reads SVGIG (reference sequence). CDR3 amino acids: CALGRTISPLHF. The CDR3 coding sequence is TGTGCCCTCGGACGGACAATTTCACCCCTCCACTTT.

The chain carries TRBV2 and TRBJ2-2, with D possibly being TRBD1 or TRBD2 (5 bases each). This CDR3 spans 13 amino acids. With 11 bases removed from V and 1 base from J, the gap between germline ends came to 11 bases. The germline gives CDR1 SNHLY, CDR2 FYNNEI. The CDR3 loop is CASGTGNTGELFF. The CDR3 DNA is TGTGCCTCCGGGACGGGGAACACCGGGGAGCTGTTTTTT.

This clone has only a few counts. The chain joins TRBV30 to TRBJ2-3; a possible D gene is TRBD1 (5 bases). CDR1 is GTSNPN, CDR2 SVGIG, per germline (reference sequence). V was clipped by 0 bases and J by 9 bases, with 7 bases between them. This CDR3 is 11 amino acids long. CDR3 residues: CAWSVQETQYF. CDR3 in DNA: TGTGCCTGGAGTGTACAGGAGACGCAGTATTTT.

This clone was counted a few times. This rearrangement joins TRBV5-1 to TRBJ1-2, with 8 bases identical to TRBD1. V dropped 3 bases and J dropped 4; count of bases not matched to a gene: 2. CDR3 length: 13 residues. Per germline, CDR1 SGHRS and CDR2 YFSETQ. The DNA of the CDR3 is TGCGCCAGCAGCTACGGGACAGGCTATGGCTACACCTTC. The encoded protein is CASSYGTGYGYTF.

DNA of the CDR3: TGTGCCTGGAGGAAGGACTCTAATGAAAAACTGTTTTTT. Protein sequence: CAWRKDSNEKLFF. The genes are TRBV30 and TRBJ1-4, with D unresolved. The germline V gene encodes CDR1 GTSNPN and CDR2 SVGIG (reference sequence). This CDR3 contains 13 residues. The germline V and J ends were trimmed by 3 bases and 3 bases, with 8 bases remaining between them.

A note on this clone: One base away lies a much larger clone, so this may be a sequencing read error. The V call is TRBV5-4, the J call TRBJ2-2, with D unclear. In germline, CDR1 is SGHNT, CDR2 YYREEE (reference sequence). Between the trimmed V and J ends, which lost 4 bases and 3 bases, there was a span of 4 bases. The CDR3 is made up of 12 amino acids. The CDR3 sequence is CASSRDTGELFF. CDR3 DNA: TGTGCCAGCAGCCGCGACACCGGGGAGCTGTTTTTT.

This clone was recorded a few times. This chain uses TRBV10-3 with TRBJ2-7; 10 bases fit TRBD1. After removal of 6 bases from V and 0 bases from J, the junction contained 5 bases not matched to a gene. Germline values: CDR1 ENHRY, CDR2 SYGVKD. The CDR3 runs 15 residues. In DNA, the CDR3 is TGTGCCATCAGCCCAGGACAGGGGGTCTCCTACGAGCAGTACTTC. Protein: CAISPGQGVSYEQYF.

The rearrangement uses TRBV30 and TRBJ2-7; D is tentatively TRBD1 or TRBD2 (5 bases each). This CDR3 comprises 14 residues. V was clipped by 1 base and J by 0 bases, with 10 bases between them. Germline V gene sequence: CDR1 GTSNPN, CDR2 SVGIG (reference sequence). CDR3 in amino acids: CAWSAGTVSYEQYF. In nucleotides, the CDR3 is TGTGCCTGGAGTGCCGGGACCGTCTCCTACGAGCAGTACTTC.

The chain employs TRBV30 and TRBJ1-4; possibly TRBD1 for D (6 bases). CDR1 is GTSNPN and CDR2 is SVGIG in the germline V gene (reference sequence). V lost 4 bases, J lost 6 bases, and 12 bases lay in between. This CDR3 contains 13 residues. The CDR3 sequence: CAWIRQEDEKLFF. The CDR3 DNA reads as TGTGCCTGGATAAGACAGGAGGATGAAAAACTGTTTTTT. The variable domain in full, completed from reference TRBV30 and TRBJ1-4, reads SQTIHQWPATLVQPVGSPLSLECTVEGTSNPNLYWYRQAAGRGLQLLFYSVGIGQISSEVPQNLSASRPQDRQFILSSKKLLLSDSGFYLCAWIRQEDEKLFFGSGTQLSVL.

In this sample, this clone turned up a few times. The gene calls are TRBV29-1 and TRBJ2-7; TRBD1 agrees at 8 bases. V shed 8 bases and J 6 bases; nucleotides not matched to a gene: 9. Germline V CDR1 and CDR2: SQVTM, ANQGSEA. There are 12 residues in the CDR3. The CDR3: CSTRNTGGEQYF. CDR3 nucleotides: TGCAGCACCAGAAATACAGGGGGCGAGCAGTACTTC.

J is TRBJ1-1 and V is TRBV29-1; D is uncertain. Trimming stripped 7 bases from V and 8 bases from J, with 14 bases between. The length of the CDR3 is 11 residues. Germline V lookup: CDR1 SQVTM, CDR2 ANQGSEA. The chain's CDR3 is CSGTGPGEAFF. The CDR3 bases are TGCAGCGGCACCGGGCCTGGGGAAGCTTTCTTT.

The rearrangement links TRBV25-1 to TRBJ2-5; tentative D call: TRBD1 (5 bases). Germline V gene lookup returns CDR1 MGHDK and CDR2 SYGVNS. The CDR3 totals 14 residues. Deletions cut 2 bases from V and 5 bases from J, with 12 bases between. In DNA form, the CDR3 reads TGTGCCAGCAGTGAAGGTGGGGCAAGGGAGACCCAGTACTTC. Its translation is CASSEGGARETQYF.